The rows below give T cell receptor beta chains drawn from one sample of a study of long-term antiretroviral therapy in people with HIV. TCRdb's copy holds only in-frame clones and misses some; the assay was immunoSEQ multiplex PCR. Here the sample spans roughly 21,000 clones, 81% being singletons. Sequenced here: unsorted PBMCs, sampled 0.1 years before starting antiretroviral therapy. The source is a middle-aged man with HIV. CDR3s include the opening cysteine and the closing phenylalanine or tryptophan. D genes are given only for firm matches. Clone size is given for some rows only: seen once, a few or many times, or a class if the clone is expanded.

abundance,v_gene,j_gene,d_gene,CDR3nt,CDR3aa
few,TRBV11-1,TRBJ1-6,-,TGTGCCAGCAGCTTACCAGGGTACTCACCCCTCCACTTT,CASSLPGYSPLHF
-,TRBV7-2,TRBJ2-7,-,TGTGCCAGCAGCTTAGACCCGGGTATCTCCTACGAGCAGTACTTC,CASSLDPGISYEQYF
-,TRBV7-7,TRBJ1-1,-,TGTGCCAGCAGCTTAGCCAGGAATACTGAAGCTTTCTTT,CASSLARNTEAFF
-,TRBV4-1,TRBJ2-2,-,TGCGCCAGCAGCCAAAGCGGGCTGAACACCGGGGAGCTGTTTTTT,CASSQSGLNTGELFF
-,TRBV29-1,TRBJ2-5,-,TGCAGCTCCCGAGGGGGGGGTGACCAAGAGACCCAGTACTTC,CSSRGGGDQETQYF
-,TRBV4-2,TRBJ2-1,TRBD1,TGTGCCAGCAGCCAAGCTGGGGACAGGGGGCAGGGTGAGCAGTTCTTC,CASSQAGDRGQGEQFF
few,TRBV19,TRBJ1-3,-,TGTGCCAGTAGCGGAGGGGGGCGCCCTGGAAACACCATATATTTT,CASSGGGRPGNTIYF
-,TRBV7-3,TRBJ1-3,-,TGTGCCAGCAGCTTAAACAGGCAACCTGGAAACACCATATATTTT,CASSLNRQPGNTIYF
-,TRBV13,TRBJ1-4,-,TGTGCCAGCAGCTTCTATCCCGGCGGTGAAAAACTGTTTTTT,CASSFYPGGEKLFF
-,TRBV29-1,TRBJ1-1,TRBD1,TGCAGCGTTGGAGAGGGGGCGCTAAACACTGAAGCTTTCTTT,CSVGEGALNTEAFF
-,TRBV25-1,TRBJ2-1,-,TGTGCCAGCAGTGGAGTAGGGCGGAGGGGCGGACACAATGAGCAGTTCTTC,CASSGVGRRGGHNEQFF
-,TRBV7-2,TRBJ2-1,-,TGTGCCAGCAGCTCTAGCAGGGTCGAGCAGTTCTTC,CASSSSRVEQFF
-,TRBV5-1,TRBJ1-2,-,TGCGCCAGCAGCGCCCAGAACTATGGCTACACCTTC,CASSAQNYGYTF
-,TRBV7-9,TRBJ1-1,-,TGTGCCAGCAGCGCCGGGTACACTGAAGCTTTCTTT,CASSAGYTEAFF
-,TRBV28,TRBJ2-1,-,TGTGCCAGCACCGCTACTCATGAGCAGTTCTTC,CASTATHEQFF
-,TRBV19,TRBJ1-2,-,TGTGCCACCTGGAGTTACGGCCATGGCTACACCTTC,CATWSYGHGYTF
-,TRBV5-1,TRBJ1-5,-,TGCGCCAGCAGCTTGGGGGTTTCCAATCAGCCCCAGCATTTT,CASSLGVSNQPQHF
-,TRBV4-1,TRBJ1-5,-,TGCGCCAGCAGCCAAGACAGGGAAGATCAGCCCCAGCATTTT,CASSQDREDQPQHF
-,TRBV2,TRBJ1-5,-,TGTGCCAGCCTCCGGGACACTTATAGCAATCAGCCCCAGCATTTT,CASLRDTYSNQPQHF
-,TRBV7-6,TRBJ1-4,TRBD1,TGTGCCAGCAGGTCCGGGACAGGGGATGAAAAACTGTTTTTT,CASRSGTGDEKLFF
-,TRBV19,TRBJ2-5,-,TGTGCCAGTAGTATGGGGGGCGCCATCCGGGAAGAGACCCAGTACTTC,CASSMGGAIREETQYF
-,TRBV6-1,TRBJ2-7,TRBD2,TGTGCCAGCAGTGAAGAGCGGGGGGGCTACGAGCAGTACTTC,CASSEERGGYEQYF
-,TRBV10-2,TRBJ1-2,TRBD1,TGCGCCAGCAGCACAATGACAGGGGGCTCTGGCTACACCTTC,CASSTMTGGSGYTF
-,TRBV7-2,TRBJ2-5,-,TGTGCCAGCAGCTTAGTGGCGGGGCTGGAGACCCAGTACTTC,CASSLVAGLETQYF
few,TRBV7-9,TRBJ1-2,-,TGTGCCAGCAGCCCAGGTTATGGCTACACCTTC,CASSPGYGYTF
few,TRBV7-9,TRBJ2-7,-,TGTGCCAGCAGCTTATGGACCCTGCCGTGGCAGTACTTC,CASSLWTLPWQYF
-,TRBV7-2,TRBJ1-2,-,TGTGCCAGCAGCTTTACCGGGACTTCCAACGGTGGCTACACCTTC,CASSFTGTSNGGYTF
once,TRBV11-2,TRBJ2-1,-,TGTGCCAGCAGCTCCCCATTTGGCGCCTACAATGAGCAGTTCTTC,CASSSPFGAYNEQFF
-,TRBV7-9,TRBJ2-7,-,TGTGCCAGCAGCTTTTCGGCCACCTACGAGCAGTACTTC,CASSFSATYEQYF
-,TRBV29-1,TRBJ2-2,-,TGCAGCGTTGTGCCCTCGAACACCGGGGAGCTGTTTTTT,CSVVPSNTGELFF
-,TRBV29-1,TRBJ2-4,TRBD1,TGCAGCGTTCGTCCCGGGACAGGGGGCCAAGAAAACATTCAGTACTTC,CSVRPGTGGQENIQYF
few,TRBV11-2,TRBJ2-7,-,TGTGCCAGCAGCTTACCCCTTAGGGGGAGCAACGAGCAGTACTTC,CASSLPLRGSNEQYF
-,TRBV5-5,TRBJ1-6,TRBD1,TGTGCCAGCAGCTTGGTTCCCGGGACAGATAATTCACCCCTCCACTTT,CASSLVPGTDNSPLHF
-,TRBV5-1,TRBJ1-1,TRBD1,TGCGCCAGCAGCTTTGGATCAGGGGGCGTAGCTGAAGCTTTCTTT,CASSFGSGGVAEAFF
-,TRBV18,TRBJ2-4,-,TGTGCCAGCTCAGTACCGGTAGCCAAAAACATTCAGTACTTC,CASSVPVAKNIQYF
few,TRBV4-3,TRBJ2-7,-,TGCGCCAGCAGCCAAGATTTACAGGGTACCTACGAGCAGTACTTC,CASSQDLQGTYEQYF
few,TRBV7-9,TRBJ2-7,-,TGTGCCAGCAGCTCATCTAGAACCTCCTACGAGCAGTACTTC,CASSSSRTSYEQYF
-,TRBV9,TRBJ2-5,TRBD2,TGTGCCAGCAGCGTATCGGGACTAGCGGCGGAGACCCAGTACTTC,CASSVSGLAAETQYF
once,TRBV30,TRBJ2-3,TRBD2,TGTGCCTGGAGTGGAATAGCGGGAGTAGAGGGCACAGATACGCAGTATTTT,CAWSGIAGVEGTDTQYF
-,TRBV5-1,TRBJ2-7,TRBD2,TGCGCCAGCAGCTTTACCCCCACGTCCGGCGGGAGCTCCTACGAGCAGTACTTC,CASSFTPTSGGSSYEQYF
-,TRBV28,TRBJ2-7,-,TGTGCCAGCAGGCAAGACGCCCACGAGCAGTACTTC,CASRQDAHEQYF
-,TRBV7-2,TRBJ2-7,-,TGTGCCAGCAGCTTGAGCCGGGACAACTACGAGCAGTACTTC,CASSLSRDNYEQYF
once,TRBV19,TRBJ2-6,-,TGTGCCAGTAGTATAGCTAGCTCTGGGGCCAACGTCCTGACTTTC,CASSIASSGANVLTF
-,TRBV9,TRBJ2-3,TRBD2,TGTGCCAGCAGCCCTGTTCGGGGGGGAGGGGATACAGATACGCAGTATTTT,CASSPVRGGGDTDTQYF
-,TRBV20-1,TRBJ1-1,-,TGCAGTGGCCGCAACGGACAGTTGGCTTTCTTT,CSGRNGQLAFF
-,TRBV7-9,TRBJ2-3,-,TGTGCCAGCAGCCTCGGCGGGACTAGCACAGATACGCAGTATTTT,CASSLGGTSTDTQYF
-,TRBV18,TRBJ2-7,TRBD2,TGTGCCAGCTCACCACCGGGACTAGCGAGCTACGAGCAGTACTTC,CASSPPGLASYEQYF
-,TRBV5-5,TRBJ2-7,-,TGTGCCAGCAGCGGGGGTAGCTCCTACGAGCAGTACTTC,CASSGGSSYEQYF
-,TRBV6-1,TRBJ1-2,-,TGTGCCAGCAGTGAATTCGCAGGAGAAGATGGCTACACCTTC,CASSEFAGEDGYTF